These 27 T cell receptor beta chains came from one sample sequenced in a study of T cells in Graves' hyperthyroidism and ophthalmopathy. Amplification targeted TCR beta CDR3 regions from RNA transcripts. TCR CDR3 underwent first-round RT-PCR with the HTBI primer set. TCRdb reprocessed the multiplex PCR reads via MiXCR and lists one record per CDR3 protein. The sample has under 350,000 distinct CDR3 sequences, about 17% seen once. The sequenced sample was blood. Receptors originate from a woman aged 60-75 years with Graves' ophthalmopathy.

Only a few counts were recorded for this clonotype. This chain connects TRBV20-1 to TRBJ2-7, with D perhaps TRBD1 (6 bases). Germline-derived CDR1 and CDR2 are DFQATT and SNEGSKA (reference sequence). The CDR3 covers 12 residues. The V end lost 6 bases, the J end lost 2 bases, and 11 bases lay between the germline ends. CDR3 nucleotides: TGCAGTGCCCGGAGGACAGCCTACGAGCAGTACTTC. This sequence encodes CSARRTAYEQYF.

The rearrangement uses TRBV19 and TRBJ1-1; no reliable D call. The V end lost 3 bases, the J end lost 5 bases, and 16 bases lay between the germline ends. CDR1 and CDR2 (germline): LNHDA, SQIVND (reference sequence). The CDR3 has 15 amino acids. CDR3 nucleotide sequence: TGTGCCAGTAGTATGATTAAGTCGGTGAGGACTGAAGCTTTCTTT. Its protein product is CASSMIKSVRTEAFF.

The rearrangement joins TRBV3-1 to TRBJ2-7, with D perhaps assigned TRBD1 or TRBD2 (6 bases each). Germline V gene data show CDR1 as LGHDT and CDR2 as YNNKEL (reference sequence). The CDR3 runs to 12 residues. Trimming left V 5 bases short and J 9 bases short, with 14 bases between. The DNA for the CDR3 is TGTGCCAGCAGCACTTACGAGGGGGGGCAGTACTTC. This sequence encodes CASSTYEGGQYF.

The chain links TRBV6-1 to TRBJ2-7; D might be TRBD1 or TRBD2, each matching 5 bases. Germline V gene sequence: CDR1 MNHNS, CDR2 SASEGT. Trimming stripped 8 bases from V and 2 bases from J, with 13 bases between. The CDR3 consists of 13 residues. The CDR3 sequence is CASCRDPAYEQYF. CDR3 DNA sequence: TGTGCCAGCTGCAGGGACCCAGCCTACGAGCAGTACTTC.

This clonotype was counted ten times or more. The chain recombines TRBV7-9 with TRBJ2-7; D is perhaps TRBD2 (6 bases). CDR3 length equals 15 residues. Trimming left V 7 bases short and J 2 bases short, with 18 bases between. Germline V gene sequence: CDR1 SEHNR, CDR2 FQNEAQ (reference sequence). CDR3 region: CASNKKSGLPYEQYF. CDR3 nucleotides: TGTGCCAGCAACAAAAAATCGGGACTCCCCTACGAGCAGTACTTC.

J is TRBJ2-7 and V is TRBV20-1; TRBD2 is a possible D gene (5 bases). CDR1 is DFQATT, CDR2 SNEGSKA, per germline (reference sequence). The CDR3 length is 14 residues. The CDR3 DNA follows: TGCAGAGTCGGTACTAGGGAAAGCTCCTACGAGCAGTACTTC. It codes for CRVGTRESSYEQYF.

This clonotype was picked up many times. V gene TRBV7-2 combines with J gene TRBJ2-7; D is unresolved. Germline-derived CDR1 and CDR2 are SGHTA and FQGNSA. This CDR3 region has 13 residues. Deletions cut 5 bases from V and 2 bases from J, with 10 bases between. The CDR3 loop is CASSPSTTYEQYF. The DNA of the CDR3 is TGTGCCAGCAGCCCCTCGACAACCTACGAGCAGTACTTC.

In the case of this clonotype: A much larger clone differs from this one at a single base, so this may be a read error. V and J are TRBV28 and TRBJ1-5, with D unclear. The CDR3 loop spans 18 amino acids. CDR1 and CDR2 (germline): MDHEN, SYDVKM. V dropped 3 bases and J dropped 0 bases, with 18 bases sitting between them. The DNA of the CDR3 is TGTGCCAGCAGTTTGGAGGCGCGACGGGTCCTTAGCAATCAGCCCCAGCATTTT. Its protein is CASSLEARRVLSNQPQHF. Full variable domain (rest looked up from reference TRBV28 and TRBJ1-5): DVKVTQSSRYLVKRTGEKVFLECVQDMDHENMFWYRQDPGLGLRLIYFSYDVKMKEKGDIPEGYSVSREKKERFSLILESASTNQTSMYLCASSLEARRVLSNQPQHFGDGTRLSIL.

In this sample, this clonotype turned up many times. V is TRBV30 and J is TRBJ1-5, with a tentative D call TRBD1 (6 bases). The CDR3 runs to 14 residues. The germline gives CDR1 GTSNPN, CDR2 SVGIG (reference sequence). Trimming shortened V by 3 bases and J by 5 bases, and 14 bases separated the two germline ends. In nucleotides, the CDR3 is TGTGCCTGGAGCAGGGGAGTAGGCGATCAGCCCCAGCATTTT. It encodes CAWSRGVGDQPQHF.

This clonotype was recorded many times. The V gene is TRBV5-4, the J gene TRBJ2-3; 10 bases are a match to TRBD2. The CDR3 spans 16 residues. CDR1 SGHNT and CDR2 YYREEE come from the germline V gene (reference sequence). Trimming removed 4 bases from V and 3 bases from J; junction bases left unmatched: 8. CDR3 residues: CASSRRLAGETDTQYF. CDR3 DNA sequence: TGTGCCAGCAGCCGCAGGCTAGCGGGAGAGACAGATACGCAGTATTTT. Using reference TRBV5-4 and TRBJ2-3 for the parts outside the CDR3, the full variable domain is ETGVTQSPTHLIKTRGQQVTLRCSSQSGHNTVSWYQQALGQGPQFIFQYYREEENGRGNFPPRFSGLQFPNYSSELNVNALELDDSALYLCASSRRLAGETDTQYFGPGTRLTVL.

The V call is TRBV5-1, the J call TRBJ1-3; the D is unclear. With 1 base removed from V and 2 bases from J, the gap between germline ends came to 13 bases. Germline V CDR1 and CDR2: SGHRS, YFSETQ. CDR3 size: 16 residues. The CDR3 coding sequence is TGCGCCAGCAGCTTGAGTTCTTTAGGGACTGGAAACACCATATATTTT. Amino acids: CASSLSSLGTGNTIYF.

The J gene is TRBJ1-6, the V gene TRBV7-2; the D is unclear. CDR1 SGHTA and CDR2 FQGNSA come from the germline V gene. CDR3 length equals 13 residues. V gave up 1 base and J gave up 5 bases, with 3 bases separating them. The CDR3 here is CASSLGHNSPLHF. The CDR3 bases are TGTGCCAGCAGCTTAGGACATAATTCACCCCTCCACTTT.

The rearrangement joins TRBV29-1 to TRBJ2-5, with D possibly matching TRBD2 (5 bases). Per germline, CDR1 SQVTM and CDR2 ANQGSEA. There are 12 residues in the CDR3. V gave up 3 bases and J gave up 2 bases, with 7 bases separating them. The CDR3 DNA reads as TGCAGCGTTGACCGACTACAAGAGACCCAGTACTTC. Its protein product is CSVDRLQETQYF.

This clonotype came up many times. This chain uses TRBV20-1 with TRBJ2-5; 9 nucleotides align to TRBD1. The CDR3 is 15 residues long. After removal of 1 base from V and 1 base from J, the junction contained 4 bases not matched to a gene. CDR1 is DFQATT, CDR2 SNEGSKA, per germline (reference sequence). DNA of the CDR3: TGCAGTGCTAGAGTGGGACAGGGATCCCAAGAGACCCAGTACTTC. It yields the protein CSARVGQGSQETQYF.

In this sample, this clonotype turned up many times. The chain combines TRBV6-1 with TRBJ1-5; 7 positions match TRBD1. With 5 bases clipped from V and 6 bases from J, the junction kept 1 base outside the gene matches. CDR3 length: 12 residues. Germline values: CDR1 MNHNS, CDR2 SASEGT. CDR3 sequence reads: CASSTGVQPQHF. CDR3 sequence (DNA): TGTGCCAGCAGTACAGGGGTTCAGCCCCAGCATTTT.

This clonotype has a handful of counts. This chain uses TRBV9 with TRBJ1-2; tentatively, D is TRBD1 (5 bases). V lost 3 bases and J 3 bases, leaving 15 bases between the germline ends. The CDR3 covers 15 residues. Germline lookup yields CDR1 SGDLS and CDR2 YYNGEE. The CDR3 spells CASSDRDSFDYGYTF. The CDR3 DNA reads TGTGCCAGCAGCGACCGGGACTCCTTCGACTATGGCTACACCTTC.

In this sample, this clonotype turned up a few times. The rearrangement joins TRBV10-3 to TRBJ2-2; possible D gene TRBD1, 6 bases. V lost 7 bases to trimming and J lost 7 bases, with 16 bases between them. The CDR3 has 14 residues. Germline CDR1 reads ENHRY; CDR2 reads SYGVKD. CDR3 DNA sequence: TGTGCCATCACCGAACAGGGCTCGGGCGGGGAGCTGTTTTTT. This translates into CAITEQGSGGELFF.

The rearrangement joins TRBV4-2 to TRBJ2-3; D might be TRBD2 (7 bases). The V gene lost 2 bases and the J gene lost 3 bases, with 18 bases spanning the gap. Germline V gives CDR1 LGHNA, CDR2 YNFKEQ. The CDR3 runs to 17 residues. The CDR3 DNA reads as TGTGCCAGCAGCCAATCTCAGCAAGGGGGGGCAACAGATACGCAGTATTTT. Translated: CASSQSQQGGATDTQYF.

CDR3 DNA sequence: TGTGCCACCAGTGATTCGGGTTGGGGGAGAGGCACAGATACGCAGTATTTT. Its protein is CATSDSGWGRGTDTQYF. The chain has TRBV24-1 and TRBJ2-3, with D possibly called TRBD1 or TRBD2 (5 bases each). Trimming shortened V by 2 bases and J by 1 base, and 15 bases separated the two germline ends. The V gene's germline CDR1 is KGHDR and CDR2 SFDVKD. This CDR3 region has 17 residues.

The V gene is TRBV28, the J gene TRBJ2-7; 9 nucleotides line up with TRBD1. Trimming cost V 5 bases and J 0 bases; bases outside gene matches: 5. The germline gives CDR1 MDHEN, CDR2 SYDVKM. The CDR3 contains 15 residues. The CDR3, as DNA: TGTGCCAGCAGTGCCGGGACAGGGAGCTCCTACGAGCAGTACTTC. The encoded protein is CASSAGTGSSYEQYF.

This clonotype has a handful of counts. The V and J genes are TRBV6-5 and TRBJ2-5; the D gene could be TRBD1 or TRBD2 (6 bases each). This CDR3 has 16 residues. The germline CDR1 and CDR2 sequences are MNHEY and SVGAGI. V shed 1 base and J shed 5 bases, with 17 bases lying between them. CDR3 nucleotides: TGTGCCAGCAGTTACTTCCTCGGGGGCGTAGGGGAGACCCAGTACTTC. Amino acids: CASSYFLGGVGETQYF.

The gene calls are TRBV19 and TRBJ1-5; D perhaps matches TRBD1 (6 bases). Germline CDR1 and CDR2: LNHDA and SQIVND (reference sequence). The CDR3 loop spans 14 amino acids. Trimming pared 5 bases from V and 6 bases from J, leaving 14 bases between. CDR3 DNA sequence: TGTGCCAGTAGTTCCCGACAGGTCTCTCAGCCCCAGCATTTT. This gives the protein CASSSRQVSQPQHF.

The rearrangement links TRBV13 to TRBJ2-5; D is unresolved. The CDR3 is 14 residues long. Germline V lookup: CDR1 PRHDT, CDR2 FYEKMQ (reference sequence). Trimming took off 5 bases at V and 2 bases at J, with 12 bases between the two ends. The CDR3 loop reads CASSAYSEQETQYF. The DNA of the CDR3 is TGTGCCAGCAGCGCGTACAGTGAACAAGAGACCCAGTACTTC.

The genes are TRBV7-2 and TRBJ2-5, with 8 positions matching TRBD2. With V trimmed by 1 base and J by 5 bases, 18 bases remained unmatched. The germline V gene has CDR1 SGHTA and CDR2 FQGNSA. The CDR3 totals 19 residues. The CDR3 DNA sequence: TGTGCCAGCAGCTTAGTGCCAGCGGGAGAGGGGAGCTCGAGGGAGACCCAGTACTTC. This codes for CASSLVPAGEGSSRETQYF.

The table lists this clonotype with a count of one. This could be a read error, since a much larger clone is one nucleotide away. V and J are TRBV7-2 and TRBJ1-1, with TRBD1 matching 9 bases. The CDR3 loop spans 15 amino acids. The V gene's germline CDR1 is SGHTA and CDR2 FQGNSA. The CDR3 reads CASTLQGAASTEAFF. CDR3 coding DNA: TGTGCCAGCACCTTACAGGGGGCCGCCAGCACTGAAGCTTTCTTT.

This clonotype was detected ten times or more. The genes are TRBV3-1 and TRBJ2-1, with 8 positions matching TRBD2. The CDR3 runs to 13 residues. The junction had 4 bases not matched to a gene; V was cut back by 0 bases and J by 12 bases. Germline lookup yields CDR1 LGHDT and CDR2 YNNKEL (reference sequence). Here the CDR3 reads CASSQDRREGQFF. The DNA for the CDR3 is TGTGCCAGCAGCCAAGATCGCCGGGAGGGGCAGTTCTTC.

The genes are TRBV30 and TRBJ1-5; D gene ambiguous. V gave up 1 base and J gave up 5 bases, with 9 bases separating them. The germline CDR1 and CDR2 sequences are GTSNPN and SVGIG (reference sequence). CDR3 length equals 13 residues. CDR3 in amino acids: CAWSASTDQPQHF. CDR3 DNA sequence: TGTGCCTGGAGTGCGTCAACAGATCAGCCCCAGCATTTT.